Only a few counts were recorded for the clone carrying this T cell receptor beta chain. As yet, its antigen is unknown. Donors, healthy HIV-negative adults, lacked recent acute infections or vaccinations. Sequenced by immunoSEQ multiplex PCR; TCRdb stores in-frame clones only, minus some. The table lists around 2.5 million clones, 93% of them singletons. This sample was taken from a study of shared clonotypes between healthy human individuals. Points from the study as a whole: In general, naive subsets displayed greater estimated richness than memory subsets did. Clonotype sharing among donors likely depends on sequencing depth.

CDR1 SGHAT and CDR2 FQNNGV come from the germline V gene. J was trimmed by 8 bases and V by 3 bases; bases with no gene match: 9. CDR3 length: 14 amino acids. The clonotype comes from a man between 18 and 29 years old in good health. Some clones in this sample may be carry-over from other donors' samples. Sequenced: naive CD4+ T cells from PBMCs. Sample subset: CD45RA+ positively selected. The V call is TRBV11-2, the J call TRBJ1-1, with 7 bases aligning to TRBD1. DNA of the CDR3: TGTGCCAGCAGCTTTAACGGTCAGGGACAGGAAGCTTTCTTT. It translates to CASSFNGQGQEAFF.